Each of the 32 T cell receptor beta chains below was sequenced from the same sample in a study of post-analysis software for immune sequencing data. These receptors are not linked to any known antigen. Included in the TCR beta cDNA libraries were unique molecular identifiers. Using its own MiXCR run on the PCR reads, TCRdb lists one record per CDR3 protein. This table has 380,000 or so distinct CDR3 sequences, about a third appearing once. Study results and caveats: With TRBV5-6, TRBV5-1 and TRBV20-1 included, about five TRBV segments were more frequent in patients than in controls.

Sequenced sample: blood. The receptors were sampled from a girl between 5 and 17 years old with multiple sclerosis.

This chain joins TRBV4-2 and TRBJ2-1; TRBD1 or TRBD2 may be the D gene (5 bases each). Trimming left V 0 bases short and J 12 bases short, with 12 bases between. The CDR3 contains 13 residues. Germline V CDR1 and CDR2: LGHNA, YNFKEQ. CDR3 coding DNA: TGTGCCAGCAGCCAAGAAGATGGGGGAACGCAGTTCTTC. Amino acids: CASSQEDGGTQFF.

The V call is TRBV12-3 or TRBV12-4, the J call TRBJ1-6, with 9 bases aligning to TRBD1. V was clipped by 4 bases and J by 10 bases; unmatched bases: 2. The CDR3 totals 13 residues. The CDR3 DNA reads TGTGCCAGCAGTTGGGGACAGGGCTCACCCCTCCACTTT. It codes for CASSWGQGSPLHF.

This clonotype was observed a handful of times. The chain carries TRBV4-1 and TRBJ1-2; the D gene is possibly TRBD1 (6 bases). V lost 1 base, J lost 7 bases, and 25 bases lay in between. Germline-derived CDR1 and CDR2 are MGHRA and YSYEKL. This CDR3 comprises 18 residues. CDR3 nucleotides: TGCGCCAGCAGCCAAGCGATATTGGGGACAACAGGGAGGGGTGGCTACACCTTC. This codes for CASSQAILGTTGRGGYTF.

This chain uses TRBV5-1 with TRBJ2-1, with 15 nucleotides matching TRBD2. Germline V gives CDR1 SGHRS, CDR2 YFSETQ. The J segment lost 11 bases and the V segment lost 3 bases, leaving 6 bases of the junction unmatched. The length of the CDR3 is 15 residues. The DNA for the CDR3 is TGCGCCAGCAGCTCTGGACTAGCGGGAGGGCTCCAGCAGTTCTTC. Translating it yields CASSSGLAGGLQQFF.

This chain links TRBV30 with TRBJ2-3; 9 bases line up with TRBD2. CDR3 length: 14 amino acids. Trimming at V came to 1 base and at J to 4 bases, leaving 3 bases not matched to a gene. Germline V gives CDR1 GTSNPN, CDR2 SVGIG (reference sequence). The CDR3 loop reads CAWSALAGADTQYF. CDR3 DNA: TGTGCCTGGAGTGCACTAGCGGGCGCAGATACGCAGTATTTT. Full variable domain (outside the CDR3, taken from reference TRBV30 and TRBJ2-3): SQTIHQWPATLVQPVGSPLSLECTVEGTSNPNLYWYRQAAGRGLQLLFYSVGIGQISSEVPQNLSASRPQDRQFILSSKKLLLSDSGFYLCAWSALAGADTQYFGPGTRLTVL.

This clonotype was detected only a few times. The chain combines TRBV7-9 with TRBJ2-7, with D uncertain. The CDR3 is 16 residues long. Trimming left V 5 bases short and J 2 bases short, with 19 bases between. Looked up from germline, CDR1 is SEHNR and CDR2 is FQNEAQ (reference sequence). The CDR3 region is CASSGVPDAIAYEQYF. For the CDR3, the DNA is TGTGCCAGCAGCGGGGTCCCGGACGCGATTGCCTACGAGCAGTACTTC.

This clonotype was counted a few times. The chain carries TRBV9 and TRBJ1-1, with TRBD1 matching over 9 bases. The CDR3 runs to 14 residues. V was clipped by 6 bases and J by 5 bases; unmatched bases: 8. Per germline, CDR1 SGDLS and CDR2 YYNGEE. CDR3 nucleotides: TGTGCCAGCAACGAAGGGACAGGGCGGACTGAAGCTTTCTTT. Amino acids: CASNEGTGRTEAFF. Filled out from reference TRBV9 and TRBJ1-1, the complete variable domain reads DSGVTQTPKHLITATGQRVTLRCSPRSGDLSVYWYQQSLDQGLQFLIQYYNGEERAKGNILERFSAQQFPDLHSELNLSSLELGDSALYFCASNEGTGRTEAFFGQGTRLTVV.

The chain combines TRBV2 with TRBJ2-5; 7 nucleotides align to TRBD2. Germline V lookup: CDR1 SNHLY, CDR2 FYNNEI. CDR3 size: 16 residues. V shed 4 bases, J shed 5 bases, and the junction held 13 bases outside the gene matches. CDR3 sequence reads: CASSGRSRGDTETQYF. DNA of the CDR3: TGTGCCAGCAGTGGCAGATCCCGGGGGGATACGGAGACCCAGTACTTC.

This clonotype occurred a few times. The gene calls are TRBV12-3 or TRBV12-4 and TRBJ2-1, with D unclear. Trimming shortened V by 4 bases and J by 3 bases, and 4 bases separated the two germline ends. The CDR3 is 12 residues long. CDR3 residues: CASSSLYNEQFF. The CDR3 DNA follows: TGTGCCAGCAGTTCCCTCTACAATGAGCAGTTCTTC.

This chain links TRBV29-1 with TRBJ2-5; 11 nucleotides align to TRBD2. CDR1 is SQVTM and CDR2 is ANQGSEA in the germline V gene. V lost 7 bases, J lost 0 bases, and 7 bases stayed unmatched. CDR3 length equals 15 residues. Written as DNA, the CDR3 is TGCAGCGCCGTTAGCGGGGGGGTTTACCAAGAGACCCAGTACTTC. It is translated as CSAVSGGVYQETQYF.

The rearrangement uses TRBV12-3 or TRBV12-4 and TRBJ1-1; 8 bases match TRBD1. Trimming cost V 2 bases and J 4 bases; bases outside gene matches: 15. CDR3 length: 18 amino acids. Here the CDR3 reads CASSLNAVPGQEGTEAFF. The CDR3 DNA is TGTGCCAGCAGTTTAAATGCCGTACCGGGACAGGAGGGCACTGAAGCTTTCTTT.

This clonotype was counted between two and nine times. The V gene is TRBV20-1, the J gene TRBJ2-7; D is possibly TRBD2 (6 bases). This CDR3 has 14 amino acids. V was clipped by 5 bases and J by 0 bases, with 14 bases between them. Germline loops: CDR1 DFQATT, CDR2 SNEGSKA (reference sequence). The CDR3 reads CSAVERASSYEQYF. CDR3 DNA sequence: TGCAGTGCTGTGGAGCGGGCGAGCTCCTACGAGCAGTACTTC.

This clonotype occurred many times. The chain combines TRBV7-3 with TRBJ2-3; D is perhaps TRBD1 or TRBD2 (6 bases each). Trimming took 1 base from V and 6 from J, leaving 14 bases between them. Germline loops: CDR1 SGHTA, CDR2 FQGTGA. The length of the CDR3 is 15 residues. Here the CDR3 reads CASSLIGGGGDTQYF. The CDR3 bases are TGTGCCAGCAGCTTAATCGGAGGGGGAGGTGATACGCAGTATTTT.

This clonotype was recorded many times. This chain uses TRBV6-5 with TRBJ2-7; 10 bases fit TRBD1. CDR3 size: 15 residues. In germline, CDR1 is MNHEY, CDR2 SVGAGI. Trimming at V came to 2 bases and at J to 2 bases, leaving 3 bases not matched to a gene. CDR3 DNA: TGTGCCAGCAGTTACCTAGGGACAGGGGCCTACGAGCAGTACTTC. Its protein is CASSYLGTGAYEQYF.

This clonotype was counted once. V and J are TRBV14 and TRBJ1-2; TRBD1 might be the D (5 bases). Trimming took off 2 bases at V and 0 bases at J, with 10 bases between the two ends. CDR1 is SGHDN, CDR2 FVKESK, per germline. This CDR3 spans 15 amino acids. The CDR3 reads CASSQYAGTNYGYTF. For the CDR3, the DNA is TGTGCCAGCAGCCAATATGCAGGGACTAACTATGGCTACACCTTC.

V gene TRBV12-3 or TRBV12-4 combines with J gene TRBJ2-3; D is tentatively TRBD1 or TRBD2 (5 bases each). The V and J ends lost 0 bases and 2 bases respectively, with 21 bases between them. This CDR3 has 19 amino acids. CDR3 sequence (DNA): TGTGCCAGCAGTTTAGCGGATAGGACATTGACTATCCACACAGATACGCAGTATTTT. Protein product: CASSLADRTLTIHTDTQYF.

Only a few counts were recorded for this clonotype. The rearrangement joins TRBV7-8 to TRBJ1-1; D remains unclear. Trimming cost V 5 bases and J 1 base, with 11 bases left between them. The germline V gene has CDR1 SGHVS and CDR2 FQNEAQ. This CDR3 spans 14 amino acids. In DNA form, the CDR3 reads TGTGCCAGCAGCCCGACTGGAGGGAACACTGAAGCTTTCTTT. Amino acid sequence: CASSPTGGNTEAFF.

The V and J genes are TRBV6-6 and TRBJ1-1; no clear D gene. V dropped 2 bases and J dropped 1 base, with 8 bases sitting between them. CDR3 size: 14 residues. Germline CDR1 MNHNY, CDR2 SVGAGI (reference sequence). CDR3 amino acids: CASSYQGGNTEAFF. The CDR3 nucleotides read TGTGCCAGCAGTTACCAAGGAGGGAACACTGAAGCTTTCTTT.

The chain uses TRBV4-1 and TRBJ2-1; TRBD2 matches 10 bases. Trimming removed 0 bases from V and 6 bases from J; junction bases left unmatched: 5. CDR1 is MGHRA, CDR2 YSYEKL, per germline. The CDR3 runs 16 residues. CDR3 sequence: CASSQESVAGGNEQFF. The CDR3 nucleotides read TGCGCCAGCAGCCAAGAATCGGTAGCGGGGGGCAATGAGCAGTTCTTC.

The CDR3 region has the DNA TGTGCCAGCAGGTTGACAGGGAAATCCGTCGGCTACACCTTC. Translation: CASRLTGKSVGYTF. The chain couples TRBV6-5 to TRBJ1-2; 7 bases are a match to TRBD1. Trimming removed 6 bases from V and 8 bases from J; junction bases left unmatched: 12. Germline V lookup: CDR1 MNHEY, CDR2 SVGAGI. CDR3 length: 14 amino acids.

This clonotype appeared a few times. The chain uses TRBV5-6 and TRBJ2-6, with 8 nucleotides matching TRBD2. Germline values: CDR1 SGHDT, CDR2 YYEEEE. With 4 bases clipped from V and 2 bases from J, the junction kept 5 bases outside the gene matches. The CDR3 covers 16 residues. CDR3 bases: TGTGCCAGCAGCCATACGGGGGGGGCTGGGGCCAACGTCCTGACTTTC. Translation gives CASSHTGGAGANVLTF.

The V and J genes are TRBV7-9 and TRBJ1-2, with D perhaps TRBD1 (5 bases). This CDR3 has 17 amino acids. Germline CDR1 and CDR2: SEHNR and FQNEAQ (reference sequence). The V end was cut by 3 bases, the J end by 8 bases, with 25 bases between. The CDR3 region is CASSFGRLGTLDGGYTF. CDR3 sequence (DNA): TGTGCCAGCAGCTTCGGCCGACTAGGGACGCTAGACGGAGGCTACACCTTC.

This clonotype turned up a few times. The V and J genes are TRBV7-3 and TRBJ1-2, with 9 bases lining up with TRBD1. The CDR3 covers 16 residues. Germline V gene sequence: CDR1 SGHTA, CDR2 FQGTGA. V shed 8 bases and J 5 bases; nucleotides not matched to a gene: 15. Here the CDR3 DNA reads TGTGCCAGCGGTTCCGGGACAGGGTTCGACAGTTATGGCTACACCTTC. Translated: CASGSGTGFDSYGYTF.

This sequence joins TRBV29-1 and TRBJ2-5, with D perhaps assigned TRBD1 or TRBD2 (5 bases each). V shed 6 bases and J shed 0 bases, with 14 bases lying between them. The CDR3 extends over 14 amino acids. Germline CDR1 and CDR2: SQVTM and ANQGSEA. CDR3 bases: TGCAGCGTCCCGCCGGGGCATCACCAAGAGACCCAGTACTTC. It codes for CSVPPGHHQETQYF.

The chain employs TRBV18 and TRBJ2-3, with D unclear. Germline assignment: CDR1 KGHSH and CDR2 LQKENI. The CDR3 sequence is 13 residues long. Trimming shortened V by 0 bases and J by 5 bases, and 6 bases separated the two germline ends. The DNA for the CDR3 is TGTGCCAGCTCACCACCAATGGGAGATACGCAGTATTTT. It is translated as CASSPPMGDTQYF.

In DNA, the CDR3 is TGCGCCAGCAGCTTGGTTGGTACAGAGCAGTACTTC. The encoded protein is CASSLVGTEQYF. The gene calls are TRBV5-1 and TRBJ2-7; unclear D gene. Germline V gene data show CDR1 as SGHRS and CDR2 as YFSETQ. Deletions cut 0 bases from V and 7 bases from J, with 8 bases between. The CDR3 is 12 amino acids.

Here the CDR3 DNA reads TGTGCCAGCAGGGCCTCCGGGACTACCTACAATGAGCAGTTCTTC. Amino acids: CASRASGTTYNEQFF. This chain links TRBV12-3 or TRBV12-4 with TRBJ2-1; 7 bases match TRBD2. V dropped 6 bases and J dropped 2; count of bases not matched to a gene: 7. CDR3 length equals 15 residues.

The chain uses TRBV29-1 and TRBJ1-2; D is undetermined. The V gene's germline CDR1 is SQVTM and CDR2 ANQGSEA. The V gene lost 6 bases and the J gene lost 8 bases, with 22 bases spanning the gap. This CDR3 has 14 amino acids. Here the CDR3 DNA reads TGCAGCGTGCCGCGGCCTCGAGGGAGCGGAGGCTACACCTTC. Translating it yields CSVPRPRGSGGYTF. Together with reference TRBV29-1 and TRBJ1-2, the CDR3 gives the full variable domain: SAVISQKPSRDICQRGTSLTIQCQVDSQVTMMFWYRQQPGQSLTLIATANQGSEATYESGFVIDKFPISRPNLTFSTLTVSNMSPEDSSIYLCSVPRPRGSGGYTFGSGTRLTVV.

Only one count was recorded for this clonotype. The rearrangement links TRBV6-5 to TRBJ1-5; D remains unclear. Germline V CDR1 and CDR2: MNHEY, SVGAGI. This CDR3 spans 13 amino acids. V dropped 6 bases and J dropped 3 bases, with 9 bases sitting between them. The CDR3, as DNA: TGTGCCAGCAGATACACCTTCAATCAGCCCCAGCATTTT. It codes for CASRYTFNQPQHF.

This chain uses TRBV3-1 with TRBJ1-2; 9 nucleotides align to TRBD1. V was pared by 11 bases and J by 6 bases, with 10 bases of the junction left unmatched. CDR3 length equals 13 residues. The germline CDR1 and CDR2 sequences are LGHDT and YNNKEL (reference sequence). The CDR3, as DNA: TGTGCCGCCACCGACGGGACAGGGCATGGCTACACCTTC. Translating gives CAATDGTGHGYTF. Full variable domain (outside the CDR3, taken from reference TRBV3-1 and TRBJ1-2): DTAVSQTPKYLVTQMGNDKSIKCEQNLGHDTMYWYKQDSKKFLKIMFSYNNKELIINETVPNRFSPKSPDKAHLNLHINSLELGDSAVYFCAATDGTGHGYTFGSGTRLTVV.

The chain combines TRBV29-1 with TRBJ2-3; D might be TRBD2 (6 bases). The CDR3 length is 16 residues. The germline CDR1 and CDR2 sequences are SQVTM and ANQGSEA. Trimming took off 1 base at V and 7 bases at J, with 21 bases between the two ends. The chain's CDR3 is CSVEVGSSDNFNTQYF. CDR3 coding DNA: TGCAGCGTTGAAGTAGGATCTAGCGATAACTTCAATACGCAGTATTTT.

The rearrangement uses TRBV20-1 and TRBJ2-5; 9 nucleotides align to TRBD1. The junction had 12 bases not matched to a gene; V was cut back by 0 bases and J by 7 bases. The CDR3 has 16 amino acids. CDR1 DFQATT and CDR2 SNEGSKA come from the germline V gene (reference sequence). CDR3 bases: TGCAGTGCTAGAGATCAGGGACAGGGTCTACTGAGGACCCAGTACTTC. It codes for CSARDQGQGLLRTQYF.